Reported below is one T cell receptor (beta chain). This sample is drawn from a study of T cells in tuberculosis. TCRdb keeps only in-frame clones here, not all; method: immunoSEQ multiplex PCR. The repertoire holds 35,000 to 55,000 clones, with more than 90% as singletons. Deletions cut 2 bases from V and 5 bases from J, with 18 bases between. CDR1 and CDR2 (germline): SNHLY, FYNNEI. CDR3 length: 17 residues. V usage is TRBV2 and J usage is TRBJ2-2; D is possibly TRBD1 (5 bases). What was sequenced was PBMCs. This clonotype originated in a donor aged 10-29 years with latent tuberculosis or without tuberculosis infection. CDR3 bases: TGTGCCAGCAGTGAAAGCCAGGGTAGGGCTGATACCGGGGAGCTGTTTTTT. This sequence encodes CASSESQGRADTGELFF.